The T cell receptor beta chain described here comes from a study of blood T cell repertoires in COVID-19. Germline CDR1 reads SGDLS; CDR2 reads YYNGEE. The length of the CDR3 is 14 residues. The V and J ends lost 0 bases and 5 bases respectively, with 9 bases between them. Produced via immunoSEQ multiplex PCR; TCRdb's table is partial and in-frame only. This table holds 200,000 to 250,000 clones, 80% to 85% found once. Sequenced material: peripheral blood. The chain employs TRBV9 and TRBJ2-1, with D perhaps matching TRBD2 (5 bases). The sequence came from a woman under 40 who had recovered from COVID-19. The CDR3 coding sequence is TGTGCCAGCAGCGTAGAACTAGGCGACAATGAGCAGTTCTTC. Amino acids: CASSVELGDNEQFF.